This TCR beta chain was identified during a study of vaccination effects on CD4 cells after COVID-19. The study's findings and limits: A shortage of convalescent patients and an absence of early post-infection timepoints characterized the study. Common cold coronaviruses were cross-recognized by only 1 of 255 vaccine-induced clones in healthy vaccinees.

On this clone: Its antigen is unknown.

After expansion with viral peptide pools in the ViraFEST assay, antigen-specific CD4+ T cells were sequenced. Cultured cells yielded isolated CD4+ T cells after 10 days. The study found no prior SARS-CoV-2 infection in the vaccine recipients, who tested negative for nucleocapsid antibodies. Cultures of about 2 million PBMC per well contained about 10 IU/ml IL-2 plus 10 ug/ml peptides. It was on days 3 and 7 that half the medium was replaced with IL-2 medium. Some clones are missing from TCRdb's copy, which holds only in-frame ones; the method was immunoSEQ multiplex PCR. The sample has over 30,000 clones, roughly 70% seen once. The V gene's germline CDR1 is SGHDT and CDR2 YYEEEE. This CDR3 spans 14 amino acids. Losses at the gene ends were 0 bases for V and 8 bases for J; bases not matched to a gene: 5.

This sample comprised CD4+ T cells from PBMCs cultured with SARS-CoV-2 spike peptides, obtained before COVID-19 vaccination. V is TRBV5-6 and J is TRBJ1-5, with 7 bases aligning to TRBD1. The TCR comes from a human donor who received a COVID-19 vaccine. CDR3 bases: TGTGCCAGCAGCTTGGGACAGGGTATCAAGCCCCAGCATTTT. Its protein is CASSLGQGIKPQHF. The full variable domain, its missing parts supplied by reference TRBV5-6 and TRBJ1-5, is DAGVTQSPTHLIKTRGQQVTLRCSPKSGHDTVSWYQQALGQGPQFIFQYYEEEERQRGNFPDRFSGHQFPNYSSELNVNALLLGDSALYLCASSLGQGIKPQHFGDGTRLSIL.